Given below is one T cell receptor beta chain in context. This clone was recorded a few times. The clone's antigen remains unknown. Base qualities are not recorded, but no much larger clone differs from it by a single base. The sample belongs to a study of blood T cell repertoires in COVID-19 (TCRdb year 2020). A note on the overall study: Samples from collaborators originated in the United States, Italy and Spain and spanned both the acute and convalescent phases of COVID-19. The material from the prospective study consisted of cDNA or gDNA derived from T cells, B-cell-depleted T cells, or PBMCs. The dataset comprised deeply sampled blood TCRbeta repertoires from subjects exposed to, actively infected with, or recovered from COVID-19. The repertoires were made available in a free public database intended to serve as a resource for research on the immune response to SARS-CoV-2. The samples were drawn from two sources: the first 160 participants of the ongoing ImmuneRACE study, and 1,254 subjects contributed by 6 global collaborators. The sample metadata nearly always contained a de-identified subject ID, COVID-19 status, age in years and sex. Where available, HLA class I and class II types were obtained from metadata supplied by the sample provider rather than from assay-based typing.

Enrolling through a virtual design, the prospective study's participants ranged in age from roughly 18 to 89 years and lived across 24 United States geographic areas. To assign participants to cohorts, the prospective study relied on clinical history that participants themselves reported in a screening survey and a study questionnaire. Mobile phlebotomists in the prospective study collected whole blood, serum and a nasopharyngeal or oropharyngeal swab from every participant. Prospective study participants could optionally give additional blood draws and questionnaires over an approximately two-month period. Prospective study blood samples were shipped either frozen or at room temperature before DNA extraction. The junction carries 6 bases between V and J, which are trimmed by 0 bases and 3 bases respectively. Sequences MNHEY (CDR1) and SVGEGT (CDR2) are obtained from the germline V gene. The CDR3 has 13 amino acids, counting the end cysteine and phenylalanine. Just the 39-base CDR3 DNA is kept, in frame starting at base 1.

Here is what the overall study found, with its caveats: The quantity of clinical and demographic metadata differed by source and by participant and was supplied without curation.

The immunoSEQ Assay, a bias-controlled multiplex PCR, was used to amplify TCRbeta CDR3 regions from genomic DNA. The paper's data handling went like this. The number of nucleated cells in each sample was estimated from the amplification of reference gene primers within the assay. To quantify the absolute abundance of each unique TCRbeta CDR3 rearrangement, sequence reads were collapsed and filtered. Productive Simpson clonality was computed per sample as the square root of Simpson's diversity index over productive rearrangements. In TCRdb, the immuneACCESS table is reduced to in-frame sequences with V and J assigned. These tables do not hold every clone; where another copy was compared, an unresolved V gene accounts for under half, and the others remain unexplained. Clone size and the V and J calls come from that table; the DNA yielded D and trimming. For this sample there are about 140,000 clones; approximately 84% appear just once. Roughly 3.4% of the sample rests with the top ten.

This chain is built from TRBV6-2 or TRBV6-3 and TRBJ2-7, and perhaps TRBD1 as D gene, on 5 matching bases. The receptor was isolated from a woman between 50 and 59 years old with acute COVID-19. Sequencing was carried out using PBMCs or T cells enriched from blood (not recorded which). CDR3 reads: CASSYSRVYEQYF. The base sequence is TGTGCCAGCAGTTACTCCAGGGTCTACGAGCAGTACTTC.